A selection of T cell receptor beta chains follows, all from one sample in a study of control samples from healthy donors and cancer patients. Clones were read by immunoSEQ multiplex PCR, and TCRdb kept only the in-frame ones, dropping some. The top ten clones hold under 2.5% of a sample with over 100,000 clones, 92% of them seen once. Sequences were obtained from blood. The receptors were gathered from a woman between 18 and 30 years old in good health. CDR3s include the opening cysteine and the closing phenylalanine or tryptophan. The D gene is left open where the match is weak. Some rows mark clone size as missing; the rest say once, few, many or name a class of expanded clone.

clone_size j_call d_call v_call cdr3_aa cdr3_nt
. TRBJ2-2 . TRBV30 CALSHRKSTGELFF TGTGCCCTGTCACACCGAAAAAGCACCGGGGAGCTGTTTTTT
. TRBJ1-1 . TRBV12-3/TRBV12-4 CASLLVLNTEAFF TGTGCCAGCTTACTGGTTTTGAACACTGAAGCTTTCTTT
. TRBJ2-1 . TRBV11-2 CASSRGLDEQFF TGTGCCAGCAGCCGCGGTCTCGATGAGCAGTTCTTC
. TRBJ1-3 TRBD1 TRBV6-5 CASDRTGVGNTIYF TGTGCCAGCGATAGGACAGGGGTAGGAAACACCATATATTTT
. TRBJ1-5 TRBD1 TRBV4-3 CASSQGADRANQPQHF TGCGCCAGCAGCCAAGGGGCGGACAGGGCCAATCAGCCCCAGCATTTT
. TRBJ2-7 . TRBV6-5 CASSRESTGYEQYF TGTGCCAGCAGCCGAGAGTCGACAGGTTACGAGCAGTACTTC
. TRBJ2-7 . TRBV6-1 CASSDPGNEQYF TGTGCCAGCAGTGACCCAGGGAACGAGCAGTACTTC
. TRBJ2-1 . TRBV27 CASSFGVGGPQFF TGTGCCAGCAGTTTTGGGGTGGGGGGGCCGCAGTTCTTC
once TRBJ2-3 . TRBV28 CASSLTGLDTQYF TGTGCCAGCAGTTTGACGGGGCTAGATACGCAGTATTTT
. TRBJ2-1 TRBD2 TRBV28 CASSLGGVYNEQFF TGTGCCAGCAGCTTGGGGGGGGTATACAATGAGCAGTTCTTC
. TRBJ2-7 TRBD2 TRBV6-5 CASSGGLAVSYEQYF TGTGCCAGCAGCGGAGGACTAGCGGTCTCCTACGAGCAGTACTTC
. TRBJ2-2 TRBD2 TRBV5-1 CASKMQGLATGELFF TGCGCCAGCAAAATGCAGGGACTAGCGACCGGGGAGCTGTTTTTT
. TRBJ2-2 . TRBV11-1 CASSYNGGELFF TGTGCCAGCAGCTATAATGGCGGGGAGCTGTTTTTT
. TRBJ1-5 TRBD1 TRBV19 CASKKTGGGSQPQHF TGTGCCAGTAAAAAAACAGGGGGCGGGAGTCAGCCCCAGCATTTT
. TRBJ2-1 TRBD2 TRBV5-6 CASSFRTSGRNNEQFF TGTGCCAGCAGCTTCCGGACTAGCGGGAGAAACAATGAGCAGTTCTTC
. TRBJ1-2 . TRBV7-9 CASSLVQTSNYGYTF TGTGCCAGCAGCTTAGTCCAGACGAGTAACTATGGCTACACCTTC
. TRBJ1-4 . TRBV9 CASSPRWSPTNEKLFF TGTGCCAGCAGCCCTAGATGGTCCCCAACTAATGAAAAACTGTTTTTT
. TRBJ2-3 . TRBV5-1 CASSRQLSTDTQYF TGCGCCAGCAGCCGACAGCTTAGCACAGATACGCAGTATTTT
. TRBJ1-4 TRBD1 TRBV11-2 CASRNPGQLNEKLFF TGTGCCAGCAGGAATCCGGGACAGCTCAATGAAAAACTGTTTTTT
. TRBJ2-7 TRBD2 TRBV5-1 CASSLSSSGRTEQYF TGCGCCAGCAGCTTGAGTTCCAGCGGGAGGACCGAGCAGTACTTC
. TRBJ1-2 . TRBV2 CARRAGDGYTF TGTGCCAGAAGAGCAGGGGATGGCTACACCTTC
. TRBJ1-2 . TRBV9 CASSVGPFQGYTF TGTGCCAGCAGCGTGGGCCCCTTTCAAGGCTACACCTTC
. TRBJ2-2 . TRBV7-2 CASSLLGGANTGELFF TGTGCCAGCAGCCTACTGGGGGGCGCGAACACCGGGGAGCTGTTTTTT
. TRBJ2-5 . TRBV5-8 CASNRGGQETQYF TGTGCCAGTAACAGGGGGGGTCAAGAGACCCAGTACTTC
. TRBJ2-5 TRBD2 TRBV6-1 CASSAAGGQETQYF TGTGCCAGCAGTGCAGCGGGGGGCCAGGAGACCCAGTACTTC
. TRBJ2-3 TRBD2 TRBV7-6 CASSHHYFSGGLGTDTQYF TGTGCCAGCAGCCACCATTATTTTTCGGGAGGGTTGGGCACAGATACGCAGTATTTT
. TRBJ2-4 TRBD1 TRBV15 CATSRSSGTGADIQYF TGTGCCACCAGCAGAAGTTCGGGGACAGGGGCGGACATTCAGTACTTC
. TRBJ1-5 TRBD1 TRBV19 CASSIDRTGGLSNQPQHF TGTGCCAGTAGTATAGATCGGACAGGGGGGCTGAGCAATCAGCCCCAGCATTTT
. TRBJ2-1 . TRBV7-7 CASSLAYGEQFF TGTGCCAGCAGCTTAGCATATGGTGAGCAGTTCTTC
few TRBJ2-7 TRBD2 TRBV28 CATYSGSAYEQYF TGTGCCACCTATAGCGGGTCCGCCTACGAGCAGTACTTC
. TRBJ2-5 TRBD1 TRBV30 CAWSVLGQDQETQYF TGTGCCTGGAGTGTACTGGGACAGGATCAAGAGACCCAGTACTTC
once TRBJ1-2 . TRBV2 CASSELRAGSLSNYGYTF TGTGCCAGCAGTGAATTACGGGCAGGGAGCCTTTCTAACTATGGCTACACCTTC
. TRBJ1-1 . TRBV4-2 CASSQGRNTEAFF TGTGCCAGCAGCCAAGGGCGGAACACTGAAGCTTTCTTT
once TRBJ2-1 . TRBV5-1 CASSLGFHYDEQFF TGCGCCAGCAGCTTGGGTTTTCACTACGATGAGCAGTTCTTC
. TRBJ1-2 . TRBV2 CASSDSIYGYTF TGTGCCAGCAGTGACAGCATCTATGGCTACACCTTC
. TRBJ1-1 . TRBV6-5 CASSYGGGLTEAFF TGTGCCAGCAGTTACGGGGGGGGGCTCACTGAAGCTTTCTTT
. TRBJ2-3 . TRBV6-6 CASTASGADTQYF TGTGCCAGCACCGCCTCTGGGGCGGATACGCAGTATTTT
. TRBJ2-2 TRBD2 TRBV4-2 CASSHQTPTTSGGASGELFF TGTGCCAGCAGCCACCAAACCCCCACCACTAGCGGGGGGGCGTCAGGGGAGCTGTTTTTT
. TRBJ1-5 . TRBV30 CAWSGGHNQPQHF TGTGCCTGGAGTGGGGGCCACAATCAGCCCCAGCATTTT
. TRBJ2-7 TRBD2 TRBV5-5 CASSLGLDLYEQYF TGTGCCAGCAGCCTGGGACTAGACCTCTACGAGCAGTACTTC
. TRBJ1-5 . TRBV6-6 CASSQNLGGQPQHF TGTGCCAGCAGCCAAAACCTGGGGGGACAGCCCCAGCATTTT
. TRBJ2-7 . TRBV27 CASSLLTSYEQYF TGTGCCAGCAGTTTGCTGACCTCCTACGAGCAGTACTTC
once TRBJ1-1 TRBD1 TRBV19 CASMRGLGNTEAFF TGTGCCAGTATGAGGGGGCTGGGGAACACTGAAGCTTTCTTT
. TRBJ1-1 TRBD1 TRBV30 CAWEGARWFDTEAFF TGTGCCTGGGAGGGGGCCCGGTGGTTTGACACTGAAGCTTTCTTT
. TRBJ2-6 TRBD1 TRBV6-2/TRBV6-3 CASSATGAGANVLTF TGTGCCAGCAGTGCAACAGGGGCTGGGGCCAACGTCCTGACTTTC
. TRBJ2-7 TRBD2 TRBV6-5 CASRWGLAGAYEQYF TGTGCCAGCAGGTGGGGACTAGCGGGGGCCTACGAGCAGTACTTC
once TRBJ2-1 TRBD2 TRBV27 CASRYLTSGGGSYNEQFF TGTGCCAGCAGATACCTCACCTCTGGCGGGGGTTCCTACAATGAGCAGTTCTTC
. TRBJ2-7 . TRBV5-4 CASSPWGDYEQYF TGTGCCAGCAGCCCCTGGGGGGACTACGAGCAGTACTTC
once TRBJ2-1 . TRBV5-5 CASSFGPEREQFF TGTGCCAGCAGCTTTGGTCCGGAGAGGGAGCAGTTCTTC
. TRBJ2-1 . TRBV10-1 CASSERLVREQFF TGCGCCAGCAGTGAGAGACTAGTACGTGAGCAGTTCTTC
. TRBJ2-2 . TRBV19 CASRRQNTGELFF TGTGCCAGTCGCCGACAGAACACCGGGGAGCTGTTTTTT
. TRBJ2-1 . TRBV27 CATRSESDNEQFF TGTGCCACCCGTAGCGAGTCGGACAATGAGCAGTTCTTC
. TRBJ2-1 . TRBV12-5 CASGLVFNEQFF TGTGCTAGTGGTTTGGTGTTCAATGAGCAGTTCTTC
. TRBJ1-2 . TRBV6-5 CASSYSRAVNYGYTF TGTGCCAGCAGTTACTCGCGAGCAGTGAACTATGGCTACACCTTC
. TRBJ2-3 TRBD2 TRBV7-9 CASSVGTSYRTDTQYF TGTGCCAGCAGCGTCGGGACTAGCTATCGCACAGATACGCAGTATTTT